This T cell receptor beta chain was found in a study of monozygotic twins with inflammatory bowel disease. Every TCR library consumed about 3.5 ug of total RNA. With the 5' RACE reads reprocessed, TCRdb shows one record per CDR3 protein and no DNA. Found here are around 370,000 distinct CDR3 sequences; the top ten clones hold 2.5% to 3%. Sequences were obtained from blood. This clonotype was sampled from a human donor with ulcerative colitis or Crohn's disease, or a healthy co-twin of an affected twin (not recorded which).

CDR3 sequence: CASSLRQGGYEQYF. The genes are TRBV12-3 or TRBV12-4 and TRBJ2-7; without DNA, the TCRdb call of TRBD1 cannot be checked. The CDR3 is 14 residues long.